The 31 T cell receptor beta chains in this list originate from one sample, sequenced in a study of blood T cell repertoires in COVID-19. Sequencing used immunoSEQ multiplex PCR; TCRdb keeps in-frame clones, though not all of them. The data show roughly 250,000 clones, roughly 90% seen once. Source material: PBMCs or T cells enriched from blood (not recorded which). These receptor sequences come from a woman under 40 with acute COVID-19.

V usage is TRBV9 and J usage is TRBJ2-1; 9 nucleotides align to TRBD2. Germline loops: CDR1 SGDLS, CDR2 YYNGEE. Trimming removed 4 bases from V and 8 bases from J; junction bases left unmatched: 16. This CDR3 is 17 amino acids long. In DNA, the CDR3 is TGTGCCAGCAGCCCGGGGGTCTTAGCGGGGGTTGTGGATGAGCAGTTCTTC. Residues: CASSPGVLAGVVDEQFF.

The rearrangement uses TRBV18 and TRBJ2-5; 9 nucleotides match TRBD1. CDR1 is KGHSH and CDR2 is LQKENI in the germline V gene. After removal of 3 bases from V and 5 bases from J, the junction contained 7 bases not matched to a gene. The CDR3 has 15 residues. Here the CDR3 DNA reads TGTGCCAGCTCACCGCGGACAGGGGATATCGAGACCCAGTACTTC. As protein: CASSPRTGDIETQYF.

V gene TRBV9 combines with J gene TRBJ2-1; tentative D call: TRBD2 (5 bases). Between the trimmed V and J ends, which lost 4 bases and 7 bases, there was a span of 12 bases. The CDR3 contains 13 residues. Germline CDR1 SGDLS, CDR2 YYNGEE. CDR3 DNA sequence: TGTGCCAGCAGCCCGGGCCCGGGGAATGAGCAGTTCTTC. It is translated as CASSPGPGNEQFF. The whole variable domain, remainder taken from reference TRBV9 and TRBJ2-1, is DSGVTQTPKHLITATGQRVTLRCSPRSGDLSVYWYQQSLDQGLQFLIQYYNGEERAKGNILERFSAQQFPDLHSELNLSSLELGDSALYFCASSPGPGNEQFFGPGTRLTVL.

In this sample, this clone turned up once. The DNA for the CDR3 is TGTGCCAGCCAGGGGGACTATGGCTACACCTTC. Protein: CASQGDYGYTF. The chain joins TRBV28 to TRBJ1-2; 7 bases line up with TRBD1. V shed 8 bases and J 3 bases; nucleotides not matched to a gene: 0. Germline assignment: CDR1 MDHEN and CDR2 SYDVKM. The CDR3 totals 11 residues.

The chain carries TRBV28 and TRBJ2-3, with 11 bases matching TRBD2. CDR1 and CDR2 from the germline V gene are MDHEN and SYDVKM. Trimming at V came to 2 bases and at J to 7 bases, leaving 11 bases not matched to a gene. The CDR3 runs 17 residues. The CDR3 DNA reads as TGTGCCAGCAGTTTAGACCTAGCGGGGGGCACGATGTATACGCAGTATTTT. The encoded protein is CASSLDLAGGTMYTQYF. Drawing the rest from reference TRBV28 and TRBJ2-3, the complete variable domain is DVKVTQSSRYLVKRTGEKVFLECVQDMDHENMFWYRQDPGLGLRLIYFSYDVKMKEKGDIPEGYSVSREKKERFSLILESASTNQTSMYLCASSLDLAGGTMYTQYFGPGTRLTVL.

V usage is TRBV28 and J usage is TRBJ2-5; the D gene is possibly TRBD1 (6 bases). CDR3 size: 16 residues. With 4 bases removed from V and 5 bases from J, the gap between germline ends came to 20 bases. Germline V CDR1 and CDR2: MDHEN, SYDVKM. CDR3 sequence: CASSSSGTRFVETQYF. The DNA for the CDR3 is TGTGCCAGCAGTTCCTCCGGGACACGTTTTGTCGAGACCCAGTACTTC. Supplemented by reference TRBV28 and TRBJ2-5, the full variable domain reads DVKVTQSSRYLVKRTGEKVFLECVQDMDHENMFWYRQDPGLGLRLIYFSYDVKMKEKGDIPEGYSVSREKKERFSLILESASTNQTSMYLCASSSSGTRFVETQYFGPGTRLLVL.

The chain links TRBV24-1 to TRBJ2-5; maybe TRBD2 (6 bases). The CDR3 consists of 14 residues. Germline V CDR1 and CDR2: KGHDR, SFDVKD. The V and J ends lost 5 bases and 5 bases respectively, with 14 bases between them. CDR3 coding DNA: TGTGCCACCAGTGGCAGGACCGGAGGGGAGACCCAGTACTTC. It encodes CATSGRTGGETQYF.

This chain connects TRBV28 to TRBJ2-7; D is perhaps TRBD1 (6 bases). This CDR3 has 13 amino acids. Germline V gives CDR1 MDHEN, CDR2 SYDVKM. Trimming removed 6 bases at V and 4 bases at J, with 13 bases between. This CDR3 reads CASRSPGTYEQYF. The CDR3 region has the DNA TGTGCCAGCAGGTCCCCCGGGACATACGAGCAGTACTTC.

This clone was counted a few times. The CDR3 here is CAISEIDRGDNSPLHF. For the CDR3, the DNA is TGTGCCATCAGTGAAATCGACAGGGGCGATAATTCACCCCTCCACTTT. The V call is TRBV10-3, the J call TRBJ1-6; 8 nucleotides align to TRBD1. The CDR3 loop spans 16 amino acids. V lost 3 bases, J lost 5 bases, and 6 bases stayed unmatched. Germline loops: CDR1 ENHRY, CDR2 SYGVKD.

The J gene is TRBJ1-1, the V gene TRBV3-1 (or the pseudogene TRBV3-2); unclear D gene. From germline, CDR1 is LGHDT and CDR2 YNNKEL (reference sequence). V lost 3 bases and J 0 bases, leaving 14 bases between the germline ends. CDR3 length: 16 residues. CDR3 amino acids: CASSQLPGGMNTEAFF. The CDR3 DNA reads TGTGCCAGCAGCCAGCTCCCAGGAGGGATGAACACTGAAGCTTTCTTT.

The CDR3 DNA sequence: TGTGCCAGTAGTATCTCAGGGAATAGCAATCAGCCCCAGCATTTT. This sequence encodes CASSISGNSNQPQHF. The gene calls are TRBV19 and TRBJ1-5; tentatively, D is TRBD1 (5 bases). The germline gives CDR1 LNHDA, CDR2 SQIVND (reference sequence). V was pared by 3 bases and J by 0 bases, with 9 bases between. The CDR3 has 15 residues.

V usage is TRBV19 and J usage is TRBJ2-2; 12 positions agree with TRBD1. Per the germline V gene, CDR1 is LNHDA and CDR2 is SQIVND (reference sequence). The CDR3 covers 16 residues. Losses at the gene ends were 3 bases for V and 6 bases for J; bases not matched to a gene: 5. This CDR3 reads CASSIRDRGQSGELFF. DNA of the CDR3: TGTGCCAGTAGTATCAGGGACAGGGGGCAGTCCGGGGAGCTGTTTTTT. The full variable domain, its missing parts supplied by reference TRBV19 and TRBJ2-2, is DGGITQSPKYLFRKEGQNVTLSCEQNLNHDAMYWYRQDPGQGLRLIYYSQIVNDFQKGDIAEGYSVSREKKESFPLTVTSAQKNPTAFYLCASSIRDRGQSGELFFGEGSRLTVL.

V usage is TRBV5-8 and J usage is TRBJ2-3; D may be TRBD1 (5 bases). V was trimmed by 6 bases and J by 4 bases, leaving 24 bases between them. The CDR3 totals 17 residues. Germline V gene sequence: CDR1 SGHTS, CDR2 YDEGEE. CDR3 protein: CASTYNPGPPWADTQYF. CDR3 in DNA: TGTGCCAGCACTTACAACCCAGGGCCTCCGTGGGCAGATACGCAGTATTTT.

This rearrangement joins TRBV10-3 to TRBJ1-3; D is ambiguous. The germline V and J ends were trimmed by 5 bases and 0 bases, with 11 bases remaining between them. The CDR3 is 15 amino acids. Germline CDR1 reads ENHRY; CDR2 reads SYGVKD. The CDR3: CAISFREGSGNTIYF. DNA for the CDR3: TGTGCCATCAGTTTCCGAGAGGGCTCTGGAAACACCATATATTTT.

This chain joins TRBV6-5 and TRBJ2-7; tentatively, D is TRBD1 (5 bases). Germline V gene data show CDR1 as MNHEY and CDR2 as SVGAGI. This CDR3 comprises 15 residues. The V end lost 0 bases, the J end lost 5 bases, and 14 bases lay between the germline ends. The CDR3 sequence is CASSYSVREPHEQYF. The CDR3 DNA reads TGTGCCAGCAGTTACTCGGTCAGGGAACCCCACGAGCAGTACTTC.

This clone came up a few times. This CDR3 is CASSLGWAATEAFF. DNA for the CDR3: TGTGCCAGCAGTTTAGGGTGGGCCGCCACTGAAGCTTTCTTT. This chain links TRBV28 with TRBJ1-1; D remains ambiguous. The CDR3 length is 14 residues. Germline loops: CDR1 MDHEN, CDR2 SYDVKM. Trimming shortened V by 2 bases and J by 4 bases, and 11 bases separated the two germline ends.

CDR3 protein: CASSEWRGGGLETQYF. For the CDR3, the DNA is TGCGCCAGCAGTGAGTGGCGTGGAGGGGGCTTGGAGACCCAGTACTTC. V gene TRBV10-2 combines with J gene TRBJ2-5; a weak D match, TRBD1 (7 bases). Germline assignment: CDR1 WSHSY and CDR2 SAAADI. V was trimmed by 1 base and J by 5 bases, leaving 17 bases between them. The CDR3 is 16 amino acids.

The chain joins TRBV28 to TRBJ1-5; 7 bases are shared with TRBD1. This CDR3 spans 16 amino acids. With 7 bases clipped from V and 2 bases from J, the junction kept 11 bases outside the gene matches. From germline, CDR1 is MDHEN and CDR2 SYDVKM. DNA for the CDR3: TGTGCCAGCAAACACCGACAGGGTAGAGGCAATCAGCCCCAGCATTTT. Amino acid sequence: CASKHRQGRGNQPQHF.

The chain couples TRBV5-1 to TRBJ2-2; D is ambiguous. V shed 0 bases and J shed 7 bases, with 4 bases lying between them. The length of the CDR3 is 12 residues. CDR1 is SGHRS, CDR2 YFSETQ, per germline. CDR3 bases: TGCGCCAGCAGCTTGGTTATCGGGGAGCTGTTTTTT. Translating it yields CASSLVIGELFF.

The chain employs TRBV7-3 and TRBJ2-6; weak D call: TRBD1 (6 bases). The CDR3 is 15 amino acids. The V and J ends lost 2 bases and 2 bases respectively, with 7 bases between them. Germline-derived CDR1 and CDR2 are SGHTA and FQGTGA. The CDR3 loop reads CASSLGGAGANVLTF. The CDR3 DNA is TGTGCCAGCAGCTTAGGGGGCGCTGGGGCCAACGTCCTGACTTTC.

This rearrangement joins TRBV15 to TRBJ2-6; 9 positions agree with TRBD1. Germline V CDR1 and CDR2: LNHNV, YYDKDF (reference sequence). The CDR3 extends over 16 amino acids. The V gene end was trimmed by 3 bases and the J gene end by 2 bases; junction bases not matched to a gene: 2. CDR3 DNA: TGTGCCACCAGCAGCTACAGGGGGCCTGGGGCCAACGTCCTGACTTTC. Translated, it gives CATSSYRGPGANVLTF. Variable domain in full (rest from reference TRBV15 and TRBJ2-6): DAMVIQNPRYQVTQFGKPVTLSCSQTLNHNVMYWYQQKSSQAPKLLFHYYDKDFNNEADTPDNFQSRRPNTSFCFLDIRSPGLGDTAMYLCATSSYRGPGANVLTFGAGSRLTVL.

The CDR3 reads CASSFRTGLAHEQYF. The CDR3 DNA is TGCGCCAGCAGCTTTAGGACAGGATTGGCCCACGAGCAGTACTTC. The chain recombines TRBV5-1 with TRBJ2-7, with TRBD1 matching over 7 bases. Germline V gene lookup returns CDR1 SGHRS and CDR2 YFSETQ. The CDR3 runs 15 residues. The V and J ends lost 2 bases and 5 bases, in that order; junction bases with no gene match: 10.

This clone has more than one count but fewer than ten. This chain uses TRBV2 with TRBJ1-1; 8 bases are a match to TRBD1. With V trimmed by 5 bases and J by 0 bases, 5 bases remained unmatched. Germline CDR1 and CDR2: SNHLY and FYNNEI. The CDR3 consists of 15 residues. The CDR3 region is CASSRTGTMNTEAFF. For the CDR3, the DNA is TGTGCCAGCAGTAGGACAGGGACGATGAACACTGAAGCTTTCTTT.

The rearrangement uses TRBV7-6 and TRBJ2-5, with 10 bases matching TRBD2. The CDR3 length is 17 residues. V was clipped by 5 bases and J by 2 bases; unmatched bases: 11. The V gene's germline CDR1 is SGHVS and CDR2 FNYEAQ. CDR3 coding DNA: TGTGCCAGCAGCGTTGTCCTGGCTAGCGGGGGTCAAGAGACCCAGTACTTC. Translated: CASSVVLASGGQETQYF.

This chain uses TRBV19 with TRBJ2-1, with 7 bases aligning to TRBD2. There are 15 residues in the CDR3. Losses at the gene ends were 3 bases for V and 3 bases for J; bases not matched to a gene: 5. CDR1 is LNHDA and CDR2 is SQIVND in the germline V gene (reference sequence). This CDR3 reads CASSIWGGDYNEQFF. In DNA form, the CDR3 reads TGTGCCAGTAGTATCTGGGGGGGGGACTACAATGAGCAGTTCTTC.

The chain combines TRBV29-1 with TRBJ2-3, with TRBD1 identical over 12 bases. The CDR3 extends over 14 amino acids. Germline V gene data show CDR1 as SQVTM and CDR2 as ANQGSEA. The ends lost 5 bases at V and 3 bases at J; junction bases unmatched: 3. The CDR3: CSVLGQGATDTQYF. The CDR3 bases are TGCAGCGTTTTGGGACAGGGGGCAACAGATACGCAGTATTTT.

The V gene is TRBV28, the J gene TRBJ1-6; D is ambiguous. Trimming took 4 bases from V and 5 from J, leaving 6 bases between them. Germline V gene data show CDR1 as MDHEN and CDR2 as SYDVKM. The CDR3 runs 13 residues. The CDR3 DNA follows: TGTGCCAGCAGTTCCCAGAATAATTCACCCCTCCACTTT. It translates to CASSSQNNSPLHF.

This clone was seen a handful of times. This chain joins TRBV9 and TRBJ2-7; perhaps TRBD1 as D (6 bases). Trimming removed 0 bases at V and 6 bases at J, with 10 bases between. The CDR3 runs 13 residues. Germline assignment: CDR1 SGDLS and CDR2 YYNGEE. DNA of the CDR3: TGTGCCAGCAGCGTAGGTACAGGGACCGAGCAGTACTTC. Its translation is CASSVGTGTEQYF.

In DNA, the CDR3 is TGCGCCAGCAGCTTCAGGACAACTAATGAAAAACTGTTTTTT. As protein: CASSFRTTNEKLFF. The chain joins TRBV5-1 to TRBJ1-4, with no clear D. The germline V gene has CDR1 SGHRS and CDR2 YFSETQ. CDR3 length: 14 residues. V lost 2 bases to trimming and J lost 0 bases, with 5 bases between them.

The chain uses TRBV7-8 and TRBJ2-7; TRBD2 matches 11 bases. CDR1 and CDR2 from the germline V gene are SGHVS and FQNEAQ. CDR3 length equals 16 residues. Trimming at V came to 1 base and at J to 4 bases, leaving 6 bases not matched to a gene. For the CDR3, the DNA is TGTGCCAGCAGCTTAGGTAGCGGGAGGGGATCTTACGAGCAGTACTTC. Translated, it gives CASSLGSGRGSYEQYF.

The V call is TRBV2, the J call TRBJ1-1; 12 nucleotides line up with TRBD1. V lost 4 bases, J lost 5 bases, and 8 bases stayed unmatched. This CDR3 is 16 amino acids long. Germline V gene data show CDR1 as SNHLY and CDR2 as FYNNEI. The CDR3 reads CASSGRGGQGATEAFF. The CDR3 nucleotides are TGTGCCAGCAGTGGTCGTGGGGGACAGGGGGCAACTGAAGCTTTCTTT.